The present T cell receptor beta chain was sequenced within a study of T cells in Graves' hyperthyroidism and ophthalmopathy (dated by TCRdb to the late 2010s). Study-level background: Peripheral blood samples were taken at the time of initial diagnosis, prior to any treatment. An independent validation cohort of about 19 hyperthyroidism patients and about 16 patients who later progressed to ophthalmopathy tested prospective prediction of ophthalmopathy. According to the paper, TCR Vbeta CDR3 sequencing was carried out on approximately 140 peripheral blood samples, which came from under 50 ophthalmopathy, roughly 75 hyperthyroidism and approximately 17 progressor patients. In about 6 Graves' hyperthyroidism patients, the study also compared T-cell repertoires from thyroid tissue with T-cell repertoires from blood. Once sampling was done, hyperthyroidism patients were given methimazole at a starting dose of 30 mg daily, whereas ophthalmopathy patients were given high-dose intravenous methylprednisolone. The roughly 99 discovery patients were divided at random into training and test sets in a 7:3 ratio. A discovery cohort of around 100 patients, 43 with Graves' ophthalmopathy and 55 to 65 with stable Graves' hyperthyroidism, was used to find distinguishing TCR V-J signatures.

TCR beta CDR3 regions were amplified from RNA transcripts. The TCR CDR3 was subjected to a first round of RT-PCR using the HTBI primer set and the Qiagen OneStep RT-PCR kit. Libraries were constructed in a second round of multiplex PCR, after which size selection and purification were carried out. Paired-end sequencing of the libraries was performed with 100 bp reads on an Illumina HiSeq2000. On the authors' methods: SOAPnuke was used to process the raw data, removing reads that contained adapters or uncalled bases, had a mean Phred below 15, or lacked an exact match to the constant primer or identifier. High-quality paired reads were merged with COPE v1.2.5, and unique nucleotide sequences were defined as clonotypes. MiTCR v1.1 was used to align clonotypes to the IMGT TRBV, TRBD and TRBJ reference segments. The analysis was restricted to V-J combinations with a frequency above 0.0001, which together covered just over 98% of the repertoires. The TCS score was defined as F50 (clonal expansion) divided by E x V (chaos), with BLOSUM62-based TCRdist calculated between CDR3 peptides within each V-J. Welch's t-statistics and random forest reduced fewer than 550 V-J features to 13, which were used in a naive Bayes classifier (R e1071). The public reads were run again by TCRdb, first through fastp at Q25 and then through MiXCR, and only productive beta chains were kept. CDR3 protein duplicates are merged, each entry listing the most common genes and DNA. TCRdb's processing, not the authors' own work, is the source of the V and J calls. The sample includes more than 450,000 distinct CDR3 sequences, with about 14% observed a single time. Roughly 14% of the sample comes from the top ten.

Graves' hyperthyroidism was defined as stable when no progression to ophthalmopathy occurred over 18 months of follow-up. Hyperthyroidism patients were aged 18 to 65 years and newly diagnosed, with disease duration of less than 2 months. Exclusion was applied to patients with uncontrolled infections, other autoimmune diseases, pregnancy or lactation. Diagnoses were based on clinical symptoms, serum thyroxine and TRAb, thyroid ultrasound and orbital computed tomography. PBMCs were isolated from around 10 ml of fresh peripheral blood by Ficoll-Paque density gradient centrifugation. Trizol reagent was used to extract total RNA, and RNA quality was then checked on an Agilent 2100 Bioanalyzer. According to the germline V gene, CDR1 reads SGHRS and CDR2 reads YFSETQ. Including the terminal cysteine and phenylalanine, the CDR3 comprises 15 residues. Solely the CDR3 DNA is kept, with 45 bases framed from the first base. V and J are trimmed by 4 bases and 7 bases, and the gene matches miss 7 bases of the junction.

The research as a whole found: Sample size was not statistically predetermined, and blinding of investigators to group allocation was not performed. In validation, the model predicted progression to ophthalmopathy a median of 6.5 months before onset, with 65% to 71% sensitivity and 72.22% specificity. A model built on a 13 V-J signature distinguished ophthalmopathy from stable hyperthyroidism, reaching 85% to 90% sensitivity and under 84% specificity in cross-validation and 80%/75% in testing. Most expanded thyroid clonotypes (frequency above 0.001) were also found in blood, which suggests that blood repertoires may mirror thyroid immune responses.

Many counts were recorded for this clonotype. The clone's antigen remains unknown. No qualities accompany the bases; no much larger clone lies one base away. The V and J genes are TRBV5-1 and TRBJ2-1; TRBD2 aligns with 11 central bases. Sequenced material: blood. This TCR came from a woman in her thirties or forties with Graves' hyperthyroidism. The CDR3 reads as follows: CASSPQLAGVNEQFF. The sequenced DNA is TGCGCCAGCAGCCCACAACTAGCGGGAGTTAATGAGCAGTTCTTC. Full variable domain (CDR3 extended with the reference TRBV5-1 and TRBJ2-1 proteins): KAGVTQTPRYLIKTRGQQVTLSCSPISGHRSVSWYQQTPGQGLQFLFEYFSETQRNKGNFPGRFSGRQFSNSRSEMNVSTLELGDSALYLCASSPQLAGVNEQFFGPGTRLTVL.